Presented here are 3 T cell receptor beta chains from one specimen sequenced in a study of glioma-infiltrating T cells. TCR alpha and beta CDR3 regions were amplified from RNA using iRepertoire nested multiplex PCR. TCRdb reprocessed the multiplex PCR reads via MiXCR and lists one record per CDR3 protein. The sample lists more than 350,000 distinct CDR3 sequences, roughly two fifths occurring once. The source material was glioma tissue, nonneoplastic brain tissue, or PBMCs (not recorded which). The receptor source for this set is a human donor with low-grade glioma or glioblastoma, undergoing nonglioma brain surgery, or in good health (not recorded which).

Many counts were recorded for this clonotype. The chain recombines TRBV28 with TRBJ2-3; the match to TRBD2 covers 10 bases. The CDR3 is 16 amino acids. The V gene end was trimmed by 5 bases and the J gene end by 0 bases; junction bases not matched to a gene: 5. Germline V CDR1 and CDR2: MDHEN, SYDVKM. The DNA for the CDR3 is TGTGCCAGCAGTCCCGGACTAGCGGCTAGCACAGATACGCAGTATTTT. Translation gives CASSPGLAASTDTQYF.

This clonotype was seen at least ten times. This sequence joins TRBV27 and TRBJ2-1; a weak D match, TRBD2 (6 bases). This CDR3 region has 15 residues. V was pared by 5 bases and J by 0 bases, with 11 bases between. CDR1 is MNHEY, CDR2 SMNVEV, per germline (reference sequence). CDR3 region: CASSPRLVSYNEQFF. CDR3 nucleotide sequence: TGTGCCAGCAGTCCCCGACTAGTCTCCTACAATGAGCAGTTCTTC.

CDR3 in DNA: TGTGCCAGCAGCTCATCCGGGTCAGGGGGAACTGAAGCTTTCTTT. Amino acid sequence: CASSSSGSGGTEAFF. The genes are TRBV7-2 and TRBJ1-1; 7 nucleotides match TRBD1. Losses at the gene ends were 4 bases for V and 5 bases for J; bases not matched to a gene: 10. The CDR3 runs to 15 residues. Germline lookup yields CDR1 SGHTA and CDR2 FQGNSA.